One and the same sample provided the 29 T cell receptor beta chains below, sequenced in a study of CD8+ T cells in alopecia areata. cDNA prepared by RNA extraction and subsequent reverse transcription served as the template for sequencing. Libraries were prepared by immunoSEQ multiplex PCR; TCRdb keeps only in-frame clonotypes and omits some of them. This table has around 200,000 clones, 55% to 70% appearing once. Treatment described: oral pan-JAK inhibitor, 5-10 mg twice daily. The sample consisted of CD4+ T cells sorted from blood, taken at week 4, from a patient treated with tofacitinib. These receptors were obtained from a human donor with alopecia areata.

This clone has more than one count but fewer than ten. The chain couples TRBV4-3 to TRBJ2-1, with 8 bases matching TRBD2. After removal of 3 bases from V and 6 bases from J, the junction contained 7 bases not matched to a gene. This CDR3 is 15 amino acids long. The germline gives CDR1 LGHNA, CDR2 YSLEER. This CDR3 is CASSHSGLVGNEQFF. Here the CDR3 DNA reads TGCGCCAGCAGCCATTCGGGACTAGTGGGCAATGAGCAGTTCTTC.

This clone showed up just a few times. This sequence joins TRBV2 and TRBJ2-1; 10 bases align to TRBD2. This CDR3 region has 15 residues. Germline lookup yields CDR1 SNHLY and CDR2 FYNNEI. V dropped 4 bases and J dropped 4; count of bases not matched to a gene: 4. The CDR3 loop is CASSGGTSEYNEQFF. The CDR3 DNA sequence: TGTGCCAGCAGTGGGGGGACTAGCGAATACAATGAGCAGTTCTTC. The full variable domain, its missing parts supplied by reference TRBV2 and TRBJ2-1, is EPEVTQTPSHQVTQMGQEVILRCVPISNHLYFYWYRQILGQKVEFLVSFYNNEISEKSEIFDDQFSVERPDGSNFTLKIRSTKLEDSAMYFCASSGGTSEYNEQFFGPGTRLTVL.

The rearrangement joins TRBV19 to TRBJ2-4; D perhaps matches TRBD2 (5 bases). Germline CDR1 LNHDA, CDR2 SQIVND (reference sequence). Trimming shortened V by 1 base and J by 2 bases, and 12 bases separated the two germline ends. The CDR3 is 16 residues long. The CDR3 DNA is TGTGCCAGTAGTATAGCGGGGTTACAATCCAAAAACATTCAGTACTTC. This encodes CASSIAGLQSKNIQYF.

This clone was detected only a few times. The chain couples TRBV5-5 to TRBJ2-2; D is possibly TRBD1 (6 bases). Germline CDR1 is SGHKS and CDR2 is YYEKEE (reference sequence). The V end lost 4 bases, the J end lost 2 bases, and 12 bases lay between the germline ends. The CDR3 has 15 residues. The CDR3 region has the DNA TGTGCCAGCAGCCCGACCGGGACAAACACCGGGGAGCTGTTTTTT. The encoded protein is CASSPTGTNTGELFF.

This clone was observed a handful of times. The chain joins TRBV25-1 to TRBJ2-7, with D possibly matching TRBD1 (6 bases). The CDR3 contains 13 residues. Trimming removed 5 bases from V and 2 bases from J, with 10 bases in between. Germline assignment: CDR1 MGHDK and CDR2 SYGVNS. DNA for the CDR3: TGTGCCAGCAGTAACAGGGAAACCTACGAGCAGTACTTC. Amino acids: CASSNRETYEQYF.

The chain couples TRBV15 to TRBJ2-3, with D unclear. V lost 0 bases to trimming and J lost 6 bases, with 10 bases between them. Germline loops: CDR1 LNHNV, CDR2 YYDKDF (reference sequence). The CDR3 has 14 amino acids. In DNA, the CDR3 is TGTGCCACCAGCAGAGATGGAACATCCGATACGCAGTATTTT. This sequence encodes CATSRDGTSDTQYF.

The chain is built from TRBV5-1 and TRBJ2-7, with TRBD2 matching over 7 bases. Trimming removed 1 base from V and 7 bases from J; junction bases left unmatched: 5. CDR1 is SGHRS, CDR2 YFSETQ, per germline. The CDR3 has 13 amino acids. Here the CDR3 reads CASSLRREQEQYF. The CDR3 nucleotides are TGCGCCAGCAGCTTGAGGCGGGAGCAAGAGCAGTACTTC.

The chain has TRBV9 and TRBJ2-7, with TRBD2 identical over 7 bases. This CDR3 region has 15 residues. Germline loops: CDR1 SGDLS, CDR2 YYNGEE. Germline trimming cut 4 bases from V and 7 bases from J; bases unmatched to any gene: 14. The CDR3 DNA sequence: TGTGCCAGCAGCCCTGGGGCTAGCGGTTGGGAGGAGCAGTACTTC. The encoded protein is CASSPGASGWEEQYF.

The CDR3 sequence: CASGRFNRGHTGELFF. The CDR3 DNA reads as TGTGCTAGTGGCCGCTTCAACAGGGGCCACACCGGGGAGCTGTTTTTT. The gene calls are TRBV12-5 and TRBJ2-2; 7 bases are shared with TRBD1. The germline V gene encodes CDR1 LGHNT and CDR2 FRNRAP. This CDR3 spans 16 amino acids. Germline trimming cut 6 bases from V and 3 bases from J; bases unmatched to any gene: 10.

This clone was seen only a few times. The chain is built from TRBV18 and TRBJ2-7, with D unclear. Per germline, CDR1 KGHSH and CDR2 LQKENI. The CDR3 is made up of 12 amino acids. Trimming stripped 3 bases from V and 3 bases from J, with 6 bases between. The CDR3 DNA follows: TGTGCCAGCTCACCCACAAACTACGAGCAGTACTTC. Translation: CASSPTNYEQYF.

The CDR3 loop reads CAWSRDYSPLHF. CDR3 sequence (DNA): TGTGCCTGGAGCAGGGATTATTCACCCCTCCACTTT. The J gene is TRBJ1-6, the V gene TRBV30, with D perhaps matching TRBD1 (5 bases). Germline V lookup: CDR1 GTSNPN, CDR2 SVGIG (reference sequence). There are 12 residues in the CDR3. Trimming removed 3 bases from V and 8 bases from J, with 8 bases in between. Looking up the rest from reference TRBV30 and TRBJ1-6 gives the full variable domain: SQTIHQWPATLVQPVGSPLSLECTVEGTSNPNLYWYRQAAGRGLQLLFYSVGIGQISSEVPQNLSASRPQDRQFILSSKKLLLSDSGFYLCAWSRDYSPLHFGNGTRLTVT.

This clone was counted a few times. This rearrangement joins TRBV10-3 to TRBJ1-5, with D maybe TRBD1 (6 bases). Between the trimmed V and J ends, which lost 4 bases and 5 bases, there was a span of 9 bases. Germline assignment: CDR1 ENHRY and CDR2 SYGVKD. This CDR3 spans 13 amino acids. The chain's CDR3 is CAISGQAYQPQHF. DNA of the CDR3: TGTGCCATCAGTGGACAGGCCTATCAGCCCCAGCATTTT.

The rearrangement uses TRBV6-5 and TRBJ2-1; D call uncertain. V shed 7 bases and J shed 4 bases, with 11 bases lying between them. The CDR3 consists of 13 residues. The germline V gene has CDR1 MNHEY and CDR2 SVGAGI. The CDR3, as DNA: TGTGCCAGCAATACTGGGAAGTACAATGAGCAGTTCTTC. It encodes CASNTGKYNEQFF.

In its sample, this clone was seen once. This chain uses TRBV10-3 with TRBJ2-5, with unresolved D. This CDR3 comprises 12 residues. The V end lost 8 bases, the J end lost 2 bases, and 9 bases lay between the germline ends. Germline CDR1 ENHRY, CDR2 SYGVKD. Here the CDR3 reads CAIGGRQETQYF. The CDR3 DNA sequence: TGTGCCATCGGTGGCAGACAAGAGACCCAGTACTTC.

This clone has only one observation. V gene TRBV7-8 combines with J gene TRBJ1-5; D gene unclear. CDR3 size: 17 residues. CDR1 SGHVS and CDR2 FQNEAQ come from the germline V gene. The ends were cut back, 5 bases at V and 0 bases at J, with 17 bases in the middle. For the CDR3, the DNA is TGTGCCAGCAGCCCCCCGGGTCCAGGAGCTAGCAATCAGCCCCAGCATTTT. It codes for CASSPPGPGASNQPQHF.

The CDR3 DNA sequence: TGTGCCAGTAGTACACCGGGACTAGCGGGAGCGGGCTCTTACAATGAGCAGTTCTTC. This gives the protein CASSTPGLAGAGSYNEQFF. The chain uses TRBV19 and TRBJ2-1, with 14 bases fitting TRBD2. The CDR3 runs 19 residues. Looked up from germline, CDR1 is LNHDA and CDR2 is SQIVND (reference sequence). Trimming removed 4 bases from V and 4 bases from J; junction bases left unmatched: 12.

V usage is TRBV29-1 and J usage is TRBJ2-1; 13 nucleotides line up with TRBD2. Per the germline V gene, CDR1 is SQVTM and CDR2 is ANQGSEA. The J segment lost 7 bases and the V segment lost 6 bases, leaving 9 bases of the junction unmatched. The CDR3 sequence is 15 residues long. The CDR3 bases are TGCAGCGTCGATGGGACTAGCGGGAAGGCGAATGAGCAGTTCTTC. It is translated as CSVDGTSGKANEQFF.

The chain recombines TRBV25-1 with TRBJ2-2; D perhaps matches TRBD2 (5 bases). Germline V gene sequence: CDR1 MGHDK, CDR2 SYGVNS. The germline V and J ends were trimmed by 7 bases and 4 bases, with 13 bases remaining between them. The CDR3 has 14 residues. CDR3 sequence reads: CASMGERLTGELFF. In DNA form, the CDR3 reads TGTGCCAGCATGGGAGAGCGGCTCACCGGGGAGCTGTTTTTT.

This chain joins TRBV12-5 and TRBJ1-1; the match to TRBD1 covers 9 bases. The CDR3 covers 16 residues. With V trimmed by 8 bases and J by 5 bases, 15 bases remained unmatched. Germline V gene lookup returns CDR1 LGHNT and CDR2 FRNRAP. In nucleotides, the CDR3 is TGTGCTAGTTCCTGGAGGACAGGGGCTGGGGGGACTGAAGCTTTCTTT. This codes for CASSWRTGAGGTEAFF.

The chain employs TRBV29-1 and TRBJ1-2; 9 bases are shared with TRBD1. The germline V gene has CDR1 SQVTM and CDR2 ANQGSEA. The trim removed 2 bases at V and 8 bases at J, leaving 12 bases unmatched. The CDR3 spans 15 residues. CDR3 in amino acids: CSVERPLQGAEGYTF. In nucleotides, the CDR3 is TGCAGCGTTGAAAGGCCCTTACAGGGGGCGGAGGGCTACACCTTC.

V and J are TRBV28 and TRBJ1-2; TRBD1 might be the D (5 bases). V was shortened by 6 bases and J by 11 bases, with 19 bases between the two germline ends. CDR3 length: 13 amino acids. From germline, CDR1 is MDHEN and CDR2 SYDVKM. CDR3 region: CASSPDLTGRYTF. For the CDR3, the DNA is TGTGCCAGCAGCCCGGACCTCACGGGGCGGTACACCTTC.

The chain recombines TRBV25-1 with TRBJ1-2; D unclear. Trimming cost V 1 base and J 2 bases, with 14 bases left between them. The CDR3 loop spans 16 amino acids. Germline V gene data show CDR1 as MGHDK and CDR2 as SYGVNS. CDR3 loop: CASSESHGRSNYGYTF. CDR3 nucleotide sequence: TGTGCCAGCAGTGAATCGCACGGACGGTCCAACTATGGCTACACCTTC.

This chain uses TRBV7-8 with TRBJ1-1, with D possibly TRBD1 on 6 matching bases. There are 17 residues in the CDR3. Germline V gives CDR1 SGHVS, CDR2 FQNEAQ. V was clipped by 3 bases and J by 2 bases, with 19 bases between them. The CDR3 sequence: CASSFGVGDTPNTEAFF. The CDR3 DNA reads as TGTGCCAGCAGCTTTGGTGTAGGGGACACACCAAACACTGAAGCTTTCTTT.

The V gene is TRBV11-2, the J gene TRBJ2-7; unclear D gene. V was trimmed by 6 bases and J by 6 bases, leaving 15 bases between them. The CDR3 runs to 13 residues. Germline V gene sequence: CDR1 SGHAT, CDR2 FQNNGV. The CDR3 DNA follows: TGTGCCAGCAGGGATCTGCTTAAGGGCGAGCAGTACTTC. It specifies CASRDLLKGEQYF.

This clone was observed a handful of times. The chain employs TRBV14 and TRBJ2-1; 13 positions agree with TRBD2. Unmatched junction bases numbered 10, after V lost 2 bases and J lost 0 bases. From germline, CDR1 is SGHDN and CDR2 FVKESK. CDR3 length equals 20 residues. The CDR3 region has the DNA TGTGCCAGCAGCCAAAAAGGGACTAGCGGGGCCGGGAGCTCCTACAATGAGCAGTTCTTC. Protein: CASSQKGTSGAGSSYNEQFF.

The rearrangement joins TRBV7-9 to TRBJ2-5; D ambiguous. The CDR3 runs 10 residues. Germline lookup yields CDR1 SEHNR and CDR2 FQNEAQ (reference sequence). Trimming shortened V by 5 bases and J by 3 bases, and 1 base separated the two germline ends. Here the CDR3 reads CASSEETQYF. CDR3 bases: TGTGCCAGCAGCGAAGAGACCCAGTACTTC. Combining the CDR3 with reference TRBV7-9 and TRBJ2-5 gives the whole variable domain DTGVSQNPRHKITKRGQNVTFRCDPISEHNRLYWYRQTLGQGPEFLTYFQNEAQLEKSRLLSDRFSAERPKGSFSTLEIQRTEQGDSAMYLCASSEETQYFGPGTRLLVL.

The CDR3 region is CASSQDRRSTGELFF. CDR3 DNA sequence: TGTGCCAGCAGCCAGGACAGGAGGTCCACCGGGGAGCTGTTTTTT. The V gene is TRBV2, the J gene TRBJ2-2; 7 bases fit TRBD1. The trim removed 6 bases at V and 4 bases at J, leaving 8 bases unmatched. There are 15 residues in the CDR3. Germline loops: CDR1 SNHLY, CDR2 FYNNEI.

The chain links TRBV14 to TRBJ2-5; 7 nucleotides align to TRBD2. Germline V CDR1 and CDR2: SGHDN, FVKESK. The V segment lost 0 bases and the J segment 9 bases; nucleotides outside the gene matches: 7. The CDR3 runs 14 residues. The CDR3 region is CASSQDLQGGAQYF. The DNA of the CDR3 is TGTGCCAGCAGCCAAGATCTTCAGGGAGGGGCCCAGTACTTC. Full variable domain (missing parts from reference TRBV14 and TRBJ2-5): EAGVTQFPSHSVIEKGQTVTLRCDPISGHDNLYWYRRVMGKEIKFLLHFVKESKQDESGMPNNRFLAERTGGTYSTLKVQPAELEDSGVYFCASSQDLQGGAQYFGPGTRLLVL.

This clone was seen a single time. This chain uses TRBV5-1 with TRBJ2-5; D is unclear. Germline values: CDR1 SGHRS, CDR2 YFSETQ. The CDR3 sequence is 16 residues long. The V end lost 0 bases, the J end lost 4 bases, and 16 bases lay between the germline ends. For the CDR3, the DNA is TGCGCCAGCAGCTTGGCCGTGGCCAGAGAAGGAGAGACCCAGTACTTC. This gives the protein CASSLAVAREGETQYF.